This T cell receptor (beta chain) was identified in a study of beta chain features in type 1 diabetes. J lost 4 bases, V lost 5 bases, and 12 bases had no gene match. The length of the CDR3 is 16 residues. Germline V gene lookup returns CDR1 SEHNR and CDR2 FQNEAQ (reference sequence). Isolated RNA was reverse transcribed in full, so expressed TCRB transcripts were sequenced. The method was immunoSEQ multiplex PCR; TCRdb's version includes in-frame clones alone and lacks a portion of them. The sample lists 400,000 to 600,000 clones, 30% occurring once. Sequencing was carried out using naive CD4+ T cells from blood. This rearrangement joins TRBV7-9 to TRBJ2-3; 7 bases fit TRBD2. The source is a man between 18 and 29 years old in good health. In nucleotides, the CDR3 is TGTGCCAGCAGCCCCCTTAGGCTAGCGGACTCAGATACGCAGTATTTT. Its protein is CASSPLRLADSDTQYF.